These 10 T cell receptor beta chains share one sample of origin, sequenced in a study of cytomegalovirus exposure and HLA in healthy donors. This PCR relied on a set of 60 Vbeta primers and 13 Jbeta primers. Clones were sequenced by immunoSEQ multiplex PCR, and TCRdb holds only the in-frame ones, with some missing. The table records roughly 200,000 clones, around 90% of them present only once. The material sequenced was PBMCs. The receptors were gathered from a boy aged 2 to 9 in good health and CMV-seronegative.

The genes are TRBV28 and TRBJ2-3; perhaps TRBD1 as D (5 bases). The CDR3 length is 12 residues. Trimming took 2 bases from V and 6 from J, leaving 6 bases between them. The germline V gene encodes CDR1 MDHEN and CDR2 SYDVKM. The CDR3 nucleotides read TGTGCCAGCAGTTTAGGGGCGGATACGCAGTATTTT. Amino acid sequence: CASSLGADTQYF.

The J gene is TRBJ1-1, the V gene TRBV2, with D unresolved. Per the germline V gene, CDR1 is SNHLY and CDR2 is FYNNEI. CDR3 size: 19 residues. The germline V and J ends were trimmed by 6 bases and 1 base, with 27 bases remaining between them. In DNA form, the CDR3 reads TGTGCCAGCAGGTTCCCAGCAGATTACAGTGCCCCGCAGAACACTGAAGCTTTCTTT. Its translation is CASRFPADYSAPQNTEAFF. Full variable domain (rest looked up from reference TRBV2 and TRBJ1-1): EPEVTQTPSHQVTQMGQEVILRCVPISNHLYFYWYRQILGQKVEFLVSFYNNEISEKSEIFDDQFSVERPDGSNFTLKIRSTKLEDSAMYFCASRFPADYSAPQNTEAFFGQGTRLTVV.

This clone was seen just once. The CDR3 DNA reads as TGTGCCTGGAGAGACTCGGGGGTCTCCTACAATGAGCAGTTCTTC. Protein sequence: CAWRDSGVSYNEQFF. This sequence joins TRBV30 and TRBJ2-1; TRBD2 might be the D (6 bases). V lost 3 bases and J 0 bases, leaving 12 bases between the germline ends. This CDR3 has 15 amino acids. From germline, CDR1 is GTSNPN and CDR2 SVGIG (reference sequence).

The rearrangement uses TRBV7-7 and TRBJ2-3; D remains ambiguous. Germline lookup yields CDR1 SSHAT and CDR2 FNYEAQ (reference sequence). This CDR3 has 14 amino acids. V lost 5 bases and J 1 base, leaving 10 bases between the germline ends. CDR3 sequence reads: CASSLASRTDTQYF. For the CDR3, the DNA is TGTGCCAGCAGCCTTGCGAGCCGCACAGATACGCAGTATTTT.

This chain uses TRBV7-3 with TRBJ2-3; the match to TRBD2 covers 10 bases. CDR3 size: 17 residues. Per germline, CDR1 SGHTA and CDR2 FQGTGA. With V trimmed by 0 bases and J by 1 base, 4 bases remained unmatched. For the CDR3, the DNA is TGTGCCAGCAGCTTAACCCCCCTAGCGGGAGGCACAGATACGCAGTATTTT. It codes for CASSLTPLAGGTDTQYF. The whole variable domain, filled in from reference TRBV7-3 and TRBJ2-3, reads GAGVSQTPSNKVTEKGKYVELRCDPISGHTALYWYRQSLGQGPEFLIYFQGTGAADDSGLPNDRFFAVRPEGSVSTLKIQRTERGDSAVYLCASSLTPLAGGTDTQYFGPGTRLTVL.

This CDR3 is CASSAPGTGAPEAFF. The CDR3 DNA reads TGTGCCAGCAGTGCCCCCGGGACAGGGGCTCCTGAAGCTTTCTTT. The chain is built from TRBV28 and TRBJ1-1; 10 bases fit TRBD1. V shed 5 bases, J shed 6 bases, and the junction held 9 bases outside the gene matches. CDR3 length: 15 amino acids. CDR1 is MDHEN and CDR2 is SYDVKM in the germline V gene. The full variable domain, with the rest looked up from reference TRBV28 and TRBJ1-1, is DVKVTQSSRYLVKRTGEKVFLECVQDMDHENMFWYRQDPGLGLRLIYFSYDVKMKEKGDIPEGYSVSREKKERFSLILESASTNQTSMYLCASSAPGTGAPEAFFGQGTRLTVV.

The genes are TRBV7-9 and TRBJ2-2, with D possibly TRBD1 on 6 matching bases. This CDR3 spans 14 amino acids. CDR1 and CDR2 from the germline V gene are SEHNR and FQNEAQ (reference sequence). V was shortened by 5 bases and J by 3 bases, with 10 bases between the two germline ends. CDR3 in DNA: TGTGCCAGCAGCCAGGACAGATACACCGGGGAGCTGTTTTTT. Residues: CASSQDRYTGELFF.

This clone appeared once. The rearrangement uses TRBV5-1 and TRBJ2-7; the D gene is possibly TRBD1 (7 bases). Trimming removed 0 bases from V and 2 bases from J, with 15 bases in between. The CDR3 totals 16 residues. CDR1 is SGHRS, CDR2 YFSETQ, per germline. The CDR3: CASSLGVTGRTYEQYF. DNA of the CDR3: TGCGCCAGCAGCTTGGGAGTGACAGGGAGGACCTACGAGCAGTACTTC.

This clone appeared a single time. The chain is built from TRBV2 and TRBJ1-2; TRBD1 matches at 9 bases. Germline loops: CDR1 SNHLY, CDR2 FYNNEI. Trimming took 7 bases from V and 4 from J; bases not matched to a gene: 10. There are 15 residues in the CDR3. The CDR3 sequence: CASIGGQGTPYGYTF. CDR3 DNA sequence: TGTGCCAGCATCGGAGGACAGGGGACCCCCTATGGCTACACCTTC.

The chain links TRBV27 to TRBJ1-2; D is perhaps TRBD1 (5 bases). Trimming stripped 2 bases from V and 10 bases from J, with 11 bases between. The CDR3 loop spans 12 amino acids. Germline CDR1 reads MNHEY; CDR2 reads SMNVEV (reference sequence). CDR3 protein: CASSLRGQDYTF. Written as DNA, the CDR3 is TGTGCCAGCAGTTTAAGGGGTCAGGACTACACCTTC.